These 7 T cell receptor beta chains originate from one sample sequenced in a study of cytomegalovirus exposure and HLA in healthy donors. Primers for the PCR totalled 60 Vbeta and 13 Jbeta. Repertoires were generated with immunoSEQ multiplex PCR, while TCRdb's copy carries only in-frame clones and drops some. The data show tens of thousands of clones, and the top ten clones hold around 16%. Sequenced material: PBMCs. Source of these receptors: a male donor in good health and CMV-seronegative.

The chain links TRBV19 to TRBJ1-2, with 10 bases lining up with TRBD1. Germline values: CDR1 LNHDA, CDR2 SQIVND (reference sequence). The trim removed 6 bases at V and 4 bases at J, leaving 8 bases unmatched. CDR3 length: 15 residues. In DNA, the CDR3 is TGTGCCAGTAGCCTGGCGGGACAGGGGCGCTATGGCTACACCTTC. Translated, it gives CASSLAGQGRYGYTF. The full variable domain, in which reference TRBV19 and TRBJ1-2 provide the parts outside the CDR3, is DGGITQSPKYLFRKEGQNVTLSCEQNLNHDAMYWYRQDPGQGLRLIYYSQIVNDFQKGDIAEGYSVSREKKESFPLTVTSAQKNPTAFYLCASSLAGQGRYGYTFGSGTRLTVV.

This chain uses TRBV5-1 with TRBJ2-2; 7 bases match TRBD2. The CDR3 consists of 15 residues. Trimming took 3 bases from V and 5 from J; bases not matched to a gene: 7. Germline CDR1 reads SGHRS; CDR2 reads YFSETQ. CDR3 sequence: CASSSLQAGTGELFF. In DNA, the CDR3 is TGCGCCAGCAGCTCCCTACAAGCGGGGACCGGGGAGCTGTTTTTT. The full variable domain, its missing parts supplied by reference TRBV5-1 and TRBJ2-2, is KAGVTQTPRYLIKTRGQQVTLSCSPISGHRSVSWYQQTPGQGLQFLFEYFSETQRNKGNFPGRFSGRQFSNSRSEMNVSTLELGDSALYLCASSSLQAGTGELFFGEGSRLTVL.

This chain links TRBV5-1 with TRBJ2-5; D not resolved. Germline V gene lookup returns CDR1 SGHRS and CDR2 YFSETQ. This CDR3 is 15 amino acids long. V was clipped by 5 bases and J by 0 bases, with 14 bases between them. The CDR3 spells CASSLRGHNQETQYF. CDR3 nucleotides: TGCGCCAGCAGTTTGCGTGGGCACAACCAAGAGACCCAGTACTTC.

The rearrangement joins TRBV20-1 to TRBJ2-2; D uncertain. The CDR3 length is 11 residues. Deletions cut 5 bases from V and 6 bases from J, with 7 bases between. The germline V gene has CDR1 DFQATT and CDR2 SNEGSKA (reference sequence). CDR3 DNA: TGCAGTGCTTCCCGGGCCGGGGAGCTGTTTTTT. This codes for CSASRAGELFF.

The chain joins TRBV7-9 to TRBJ2-5; D remains ambiguous. Looked up from germline, CDR1 is SEHNR and CDR2 is FQNEAQ (reference sequence). The CDR3 loop spans 14 amino acids. V was trimmed by 3 bases and J by 0 bases, leaving 8 bases between them. CDR3 protein: CASSFVTDQETQYF. In nucleotides, the CDR3 is TGTGCCAGCAGCTTTGTTACAGACCAAGAGACCCAGTACTTC.

J is TRBJ2-1 and V is TRBV4-1; 11 nucleotides line up with TRBD2. After removal of 0 bases from V and 4 bases from J, the junction contained 11 bases not matched to a gene. The CDR3 is 19 amino acids. From germline, CDR1 is MGHRA and CDR2 YSYEKL. The CDR3 nucleotides are TGCGCCAGCAGCCAAGAACTAGCGGGGGCCGCGAATTATTACAATGAGCAGTTCTTC. Protein sequence: CASSQELAGAANYYNEQFF.

The J gene is TRBJ2-5, the V gene TRBV5-6; no definite D call. Germline lookup yields CDR1 SGHDT and CDR2 YYEEEE. The germline V and J ends were trimmed by 2 bases and 3 bases, with 11 bases remaining between them. The CDR3 sequence is 14 residues long. CDR3 amino acids: CASSLRHAKETQYF. CDR3 nucleotide sequence: TGTGCCAGCAGCTTACGACACGCGAAAGAGACCCAGTACTTC.